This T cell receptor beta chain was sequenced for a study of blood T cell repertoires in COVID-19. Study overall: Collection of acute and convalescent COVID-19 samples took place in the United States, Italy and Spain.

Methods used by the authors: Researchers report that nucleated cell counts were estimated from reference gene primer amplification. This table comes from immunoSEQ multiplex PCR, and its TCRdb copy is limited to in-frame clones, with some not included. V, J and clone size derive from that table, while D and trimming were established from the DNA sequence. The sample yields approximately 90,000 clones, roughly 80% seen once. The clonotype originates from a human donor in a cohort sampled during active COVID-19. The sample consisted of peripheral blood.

CDR3 DNA: TGTGCCAGCAGTGGAACAGGGAGAGGAAATTCACCCCTCCACTTT. Its translation is CASSGTGRGNSPLHF. The rearrangement joins TRBV7-2 to TRBJ1-6; D is perhaps TRBD1 (6 bases). CDR1 is SGHTA, CDR2 FQGNSA, per germline. V lost 6 bases and J 7 bases, leaving 16 bases between the germline ends. This CDR3 is 15 amino acids long.